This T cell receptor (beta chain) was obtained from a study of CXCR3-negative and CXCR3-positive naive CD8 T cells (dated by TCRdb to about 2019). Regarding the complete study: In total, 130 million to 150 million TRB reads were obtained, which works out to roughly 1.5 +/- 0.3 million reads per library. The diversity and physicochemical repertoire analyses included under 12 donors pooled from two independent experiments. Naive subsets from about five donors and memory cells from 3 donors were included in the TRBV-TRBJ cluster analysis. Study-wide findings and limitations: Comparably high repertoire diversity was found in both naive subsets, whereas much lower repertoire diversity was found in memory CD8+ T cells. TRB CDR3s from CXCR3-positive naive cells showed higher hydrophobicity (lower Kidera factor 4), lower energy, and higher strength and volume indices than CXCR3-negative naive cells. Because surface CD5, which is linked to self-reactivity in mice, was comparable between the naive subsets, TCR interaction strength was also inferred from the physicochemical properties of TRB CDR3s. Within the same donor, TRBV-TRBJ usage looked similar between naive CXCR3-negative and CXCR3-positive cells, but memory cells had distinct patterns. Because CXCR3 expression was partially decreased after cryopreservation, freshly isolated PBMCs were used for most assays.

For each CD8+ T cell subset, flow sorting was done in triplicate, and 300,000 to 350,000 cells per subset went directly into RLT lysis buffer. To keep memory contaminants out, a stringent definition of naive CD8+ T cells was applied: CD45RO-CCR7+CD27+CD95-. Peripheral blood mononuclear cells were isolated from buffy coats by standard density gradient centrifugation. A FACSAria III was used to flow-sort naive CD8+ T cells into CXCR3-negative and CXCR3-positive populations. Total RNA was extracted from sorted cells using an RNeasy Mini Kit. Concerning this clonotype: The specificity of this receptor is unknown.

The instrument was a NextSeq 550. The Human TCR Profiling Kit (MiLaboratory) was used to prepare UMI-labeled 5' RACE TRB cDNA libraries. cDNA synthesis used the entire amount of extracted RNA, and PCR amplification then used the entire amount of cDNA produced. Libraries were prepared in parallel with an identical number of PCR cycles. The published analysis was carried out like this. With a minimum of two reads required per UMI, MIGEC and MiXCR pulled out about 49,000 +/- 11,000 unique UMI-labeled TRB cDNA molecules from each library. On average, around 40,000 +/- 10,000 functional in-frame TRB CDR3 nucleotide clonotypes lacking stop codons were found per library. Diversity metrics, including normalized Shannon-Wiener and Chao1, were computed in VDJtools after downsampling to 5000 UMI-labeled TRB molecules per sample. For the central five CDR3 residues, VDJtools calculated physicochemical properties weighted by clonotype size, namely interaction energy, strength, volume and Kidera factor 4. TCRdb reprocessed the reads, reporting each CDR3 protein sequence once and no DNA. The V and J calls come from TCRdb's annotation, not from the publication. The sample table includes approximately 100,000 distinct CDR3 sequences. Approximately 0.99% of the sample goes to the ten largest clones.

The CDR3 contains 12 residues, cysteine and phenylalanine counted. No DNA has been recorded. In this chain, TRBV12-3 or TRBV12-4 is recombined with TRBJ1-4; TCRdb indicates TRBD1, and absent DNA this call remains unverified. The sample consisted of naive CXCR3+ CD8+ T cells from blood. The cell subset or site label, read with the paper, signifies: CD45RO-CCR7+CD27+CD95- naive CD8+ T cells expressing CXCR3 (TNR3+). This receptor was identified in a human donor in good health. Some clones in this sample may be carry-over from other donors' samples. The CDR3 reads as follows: CASSSVGEKLFF.